A selection of T cell receptor beta chains follows, all from one sample in a study of cytomegalovirus exposure and HLA in healthy donors. This table comes from immunoSEQ multiplex PCR, and its TCRdb copy is limited to in-frame clones, with some not included. Of around 80,000 clones in the sample, approximately 62% were seen once. The material sequenced was PBMCs. These receptors came from a male donor in good health and CMV-seropositive. Each CDR3 is given with its conserved first and last residue. D genes are given only for firm matches. Rows give clone size only sometimes, using once, few, many, or a class for an expanded clone.

V gene: TRBV7-8; clone size: .; J gene: TRBJ1-6; D gene: TRBD1; CDR3 DNA: TGTGCCAGCAGCCCGGGGACAGCCTATAATTCACCCCTCCACTTT; CDR3 protein: CASSPGTAYNSPLHF
V gene: TRBV27; clone size: few; J gene: TRBJ2-3; D gene: .; CDR3 DNA: TGTGCCAGCAGTTTATCTCCCTCGACTAGACCCAGCACAGATACGCAGTATTTT; CDR3 protein: CASSLSPSTRPSTDTQYF
V gene: TRBV7-8; clone size: .; J gene: TRBJ2-5; D gene: TRBD1; CDR3 DNA: TGTGCCAGCAGCTTAGAGGGGACAGGGGGAGGGACCCAGTACTTC; CDR3 protein: CASSLEGTGGGTQYF
V gene: TRBV7-2; clone size: .; J gene: TRBJ2-1; D gene: .; CDR3 DNA: TGTGCCAGCAGCCGGGACGTAGGAGGGTTTGGTGAGCAGTTCTTC; CDR3 protein: CASSRDVGGFGEQFF
V gene: TRBV10-3; clone size: .; J gene: TRBJ2-2; D gene: .; CDR3 DNA: TGTGCCATCAGTGGGAGTACCAACACCGGGGAGCTGTTTTTT; CDR3 protein: CAISGSTNTGELFF
V gene: TRBV30; clone size: few; J gene: TRBJ2-2; D gene: .; CDR3 DNA: TGTGCCTGGAGCGGGAGTAGTGACGGGGAGCTGTTTTTT; CDR3 protein: CAWSGSSDGELFF
V gene: TRBV28; clone size: .; J gene: TRBJ1-5; D gene: .; CDR3 DNA: TGTGCCAGCAGTCCCTCCCGTTTAGGCAATCAGCCCCAGCATTTT; CDR3 protein: CASSPSRLGNQPQHF
V gene: TRBV6-5; clone size: .; J gene: TRBJ2-7; D gene: .; CDR3 DNA: TGTGCCAGCAGTTTCCAGGGTGGATACGAGCAGTACTTC; CDR3 protein: CASSFQGGYEQYF
V gene: TRBV5-4; clone size: .; J gene: TRBJ2-7; D gene: TRBD2; CDR3 DNA: TGTGCCAGCAGCTTGACCGGGACTAGCGGGAAGGAGCAGTACTTC; CDR3 protein: CASSLTGTSGKEQYF
V gene: TRBV5-6; clone size: .; J gene: TRBJ1-6; D gene: TRBD1; CDR3 DNA: TGTGCCAGCAGCTTTCAATTGAGGGGGCGCTGGGGGAATTCACCCCTCCACTTT; CDR3 protein: CASSFQLRGRWGNSPLHF
V gene: TRBV28; clone size: few; J gene: TRBJ1-2; D gene: .; CDR3 DNA: TGTGCCAGCAGTTCCTATAATCCGGCAGGGTATGGCTACACCTTC; CDR3 protein: CASSSYNPAGYGYTF
V gene: TRBV6-5; clone size: once; J gene: TRBJ2-5; D gene: .; CDR3 DNA: TGTGCCAGCAGCCCCTATGGGGGGCAAGAGACCCAGTACTTC; CDR3 protein: CASSPYGGQETQYF
V gene: TRBV21-1; clone size: .; J gene: TRBJ2-7; D gene: .; CDR3 DNA: TGTGCCAGCAGCACAGGGACAGGGTGTAACTACGAGCAGTACTTC; CDR3 protein: CASSTGTGCNYEQYF
V gene: TRBV7-2; clone size: .; J gene: TRBJ2-3; D gene: .; CDR3 DNA: TGTGCCAGCAGCCGAGGTAGCACAGATACGCAGTATTTT; CDR3 protein: CASSRGSTDTQYF
V gene: TRBV6-5; clone size: .; J gene: TRBJ2-5; D gene: .; CDR3 DNA: TGTGCCAGCAGTGCGGACAGGTCAAGGAGGGGGACCCAGTACTTC; CDR3 protein: CASSADRSRRGTQYF
V gene: TRBV7-7; clone size: few; J gene: TRBJ2-7; D gene: .; CDR3 DNA: TGTGCCAGCAGCTTAGGTCTGGGAGGTGAGCAGTACTTC; CDR3 protein: CASSLGLGGEQYF
V gene: TRBV30; clone size: once; J gene: TRBJ2-3; D gene: TRBD1; CDR3 DNA: TGTGCCTGGAAAGGGGACAGGGGAAGAGGCACAGATACGCAGTATTTT; CDR3 protein: CAWKGDRGRGTDTQYF
V gene: TRBV27; clone size: .; J gene: TRBJ2-3; D gene: TRBD2; CDR3 DNA: TGTGCCAGCAGTTTATACGGCGGGAGGGCCGTGGTGTTAACAGATACGCAGTATTTT; CDR3 protein: CASSLYGGRAVVLTDTQYF
V gene: TRBV10-2; clone size: .; J gene: TRBJ2-2; D gene: .; CDR3 DNA: TGCGCCAGCAGTGAGTTAGGGGGGGCGAACACCGGGGAGCTGTTTTTT; CDR3 protein: CASSELGGANTGELFF
V gene: TRBV7-9; clone size: .; J gene: TRBJ1-5; D gene: TRBD1; CDR3 DNA: TGTGCCAGCAGCCTAACAGGGGGCGGTCAGCCCCAGCATTTT; CDR3 protein: CASSLTGGGQPQHF
V gene: TRBV7-2; clone size: .; J gene: TRBJ2-5; D gene: .; CDR3 DNA: TGTGCCAGCAGTTCTGCCGGGGAGACCAGGGAGACCCAGTACTTC; CDR3 protein: CASSSAGETRETQYF
V gene: TRBV6-5; clone size: few; J gene: TRBJ1-2; D gene: .; CDR3 DNA: TGTGCCAGCACGGACAGTGTCAACTATGGCTACACCTTC; CDR3 protein: CASTDSVNYGYTF